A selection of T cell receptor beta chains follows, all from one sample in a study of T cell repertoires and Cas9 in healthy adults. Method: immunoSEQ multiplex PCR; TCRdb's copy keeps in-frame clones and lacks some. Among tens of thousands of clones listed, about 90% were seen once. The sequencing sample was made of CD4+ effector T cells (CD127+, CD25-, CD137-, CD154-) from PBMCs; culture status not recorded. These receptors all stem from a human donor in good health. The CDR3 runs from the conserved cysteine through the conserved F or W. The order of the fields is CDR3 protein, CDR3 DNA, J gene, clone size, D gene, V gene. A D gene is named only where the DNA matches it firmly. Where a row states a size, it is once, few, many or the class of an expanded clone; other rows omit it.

CASSIGQLHSNQPQHF | TGTGCCAGTAGTATAGGACAGCTACATAGCAATCAGCCCCAGCATTTT | TRBJ1-5 | . | . | TRBV19
CASSLTRTSGYEQYF | TGTGCCAGCAGCCTCACCCGGACTAGCGGATACGAGCAGTACTTC | TRBJ2-7 | . | TRBD2 | TRBV11-1
CATSRGMGTGVYGYTF | TGTGCCACCAGCAGAGGGATGGGGACAGGAGTCTATGGCTACACCTTC | TRBJ1-2 | . | TRBD1 | TRBV15
CASSAKRDTDTQYF | TGTGCCAGCAGCGCAAAGCGGGACACAGATACGCAGTATTTT | TRBJ2-3 | . | TRBD2 | TRBV6-1
CASSLVALSGELFF | TGTGCTAGCAGCTTAGTAGCGCTCTCCGGGGAGCTGTTTTTT | TRBJ2-2 | few | . | TRBV7-7
CASGNRGYEQYF | TGCGCCAGCGGAAACAGGGGATACGAGCAGTACTTC | TRBJ2-7 | . | TRBD1 | TRBV5-1
CASSRLSEQYF | TGTGCCAGCTCCCGGCTGAGCGAGCAGTACTTC | TRBJ2-7 | few | . | TRBV6-1
CASSTPGYGYTF | TGTGCCAGCAGCACCCCAGGATATGGCTACACCTTC | TRBJ1-2 | . | . | TRBV7-3
CASSLVLLAGGSGELFF | TGTGCCAGCAGCTTAGTTCTGCTAGCGGGGGGTTCCGGGGAGCTGTTTTTT | TRBJ2-2 | . | TRBD2 | TRBV11-2
CASSLAVQVEAFF | TGCGCCAGCAGCTTGGCCGTACAGGTCGAAGCTTTCTTT | TRBJ1-1 | . | . | TRBV5-1
CASSEAFRGNEAFF | TGTGCCAGCTCCGAGGCGTTTAGAGGAAATGAAGCTTTCTTT | TRBJ1-1 | . | . | TRBV6-5
CASSLAGRGDNEQFF | TGCGCCAGCAGCTTGGCTGGTAGGGGGGACAATGAGCAGTTCTTC | TRBJ2-1 | . | . | TRBV5-1
CASSGSPGQAYGYTF | TGTGCCAGCAGCGGTAGCCCCGGACAGGCTTATGGCTACACCTTC | TRBJ1-2 | . | TRBD1 | TRBV9
CASSLEGQGAYGYTF | TGTGCCAGCAGCTTGGAGGGACAGGGTGCCTATGGCTACACCTTC | TRBJ1-2 | . | TRBD1 | TRBV5-5
CASSPLAGGRAYEQYF | TGTGCCAGCAGCCCACTAGCGGGGGGGCGCGCCTACGAGCAGTACTTC | TRBJ2-7 | . | TRBD2 | TRBV6-7
CASSPGMGQGETQYF | TGCGCCAGCAGCCCCGGAATGGGACAGGGAGAGACCCAGTACTTC | TRBJ2-5 | . | TRBD1 | TRBV5-1
CASSPPEGEAFF | TGTGCCAGCAGTCCCCCGGAAGGGGAAGCTTTCTTT | TRBJ1-1 | . | . | TRBV6-5
CASSKRTRDRGTGNTIYF | TGTGCCAGCAGTAAACGAACTAGGGACAGGGGGACTGGAAACACCATATATTTT | TRBJ1-3 | . | TRBD1 | TRBV28
CASRVWYQGAGEQYF | TGTGCCAGCAGAGTGTGGTACCAGGGGGCTGGCGAGCAGTACTTC | TRBJ2-7 | . | TRBD1 | TRBV2
CASRTTGHGNTEAFF | TGTGCCAGCAGAACTACAGGGCACGGGAACACTGAAGCTTTCTTT | TRBJ1-1 | . | . | TRBV5-4
CASSPGTGGWETQYF | TGTGCCAGCAGCCCCGGGACAGGGGGCTGGGAGACCCAGTACTTC | TRBJ2-5 | . | TRBD1 | TRBV27
CASSKTGQPLYRFF | TGTGCCAGCAGCAAAACGGGACAACCCCTCTATCGGTTCTTC | TRBJ2-1 | . | . | TRBV11-2
CASSDISGSGANVLTF | TGTGCCAGCAGTGACATCAGCGGCTCTGGGGCCAACGTCCTGACTTTC | TRBJ2-6 | few | . | TRBV2
CASSLSGSSYEQYF | TGCGCCAGCAGCTTGAGCGGGAGCTCCTACGAGCAGTACTTC | TRBJ2-7 | . | TRBD2 | TRBV5-1
CAWRVRGDTEAFF | TGTGCCTGGAGGGTCCGCGGGGACACTGAAGCTTTCTTT | TRBJ1-1 | . | . | TRBV30
CASSLGTGGNEQYF | TGCGCCAGCAGCCTAGGGACAGGGGGGAACGAGCAGTACTTC | TRBJ2-7 | few | TRBD1 | TRBV5-1
CASSVGQFSPLHF | TGTGCCAGCAGTGTGGGGCAGTTCTCACCCCTCCACTTT | TRBJ1-6 | . | . | TRBV2
CASSSSDRGMYSPLHF | TGTGCCAGCAGTTCCTCGGACAGGGGAATGTATTCACCCCTCCACTTT | TRBJ1-6 | . | TRBD1 | TRBV28
CASSERAGRTNEKLFF | TGTGCCAGCAGTGAAAGGGCAGGCAGGACTAATGAAAAACTGTTTTTT | TRBJ1-4 | . | . | TRBV2
CASSPTQRGATQYF | TGCGCCAGCAGCCCCACCCAGCGGGGGGCAACCCAGTACTTC | TRBJ2-5 | . | TRBD2 | TRBV5-1